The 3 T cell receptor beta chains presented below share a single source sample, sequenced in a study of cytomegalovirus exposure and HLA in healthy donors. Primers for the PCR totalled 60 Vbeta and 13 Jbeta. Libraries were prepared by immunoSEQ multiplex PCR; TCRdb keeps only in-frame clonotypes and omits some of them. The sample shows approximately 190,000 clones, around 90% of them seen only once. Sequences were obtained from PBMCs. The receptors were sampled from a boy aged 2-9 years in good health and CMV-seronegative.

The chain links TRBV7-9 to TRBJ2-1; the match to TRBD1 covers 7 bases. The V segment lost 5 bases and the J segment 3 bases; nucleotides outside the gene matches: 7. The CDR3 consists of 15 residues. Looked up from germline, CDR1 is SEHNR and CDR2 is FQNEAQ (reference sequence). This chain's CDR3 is CASSPLQGSYNEQFF. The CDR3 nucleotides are TGTGCCAGCAGCCCGTTACAGGGGAGCTACAATGAGCAGTTCTTC.

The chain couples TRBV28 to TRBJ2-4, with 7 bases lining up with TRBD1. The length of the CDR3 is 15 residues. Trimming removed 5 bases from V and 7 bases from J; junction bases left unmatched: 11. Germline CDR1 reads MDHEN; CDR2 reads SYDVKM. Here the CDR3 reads CASSPMTGWGNIQYF. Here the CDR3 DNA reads TGTGCCAGCAGTCCCATGACAGGGTGGGGCAACATTCAGTACTTC.

The CDR3: CASSPPYPSGETQYF. The CDR3 DNA follows: TGCGCCAGCAGCCCTCCGTACCCTAGTGGGGAGACCCAGTACTTC. The chain has TRBV4-1 and TRBJ2-5; D gene ambiguous. The CDR3 sequence is 15 residues long. Looked up from germline, CDR1 is MGHRA and CDR2 is YSYEKL. V lost 4 bases and J 5 bases, leaving 17 bases between the germline ends.